Listed here is a single TCR beta chain. Authors' data handling: Amplification of reference gene primers was used by the study to estimate nucleated cell counts. Using immunoSEQ multiplex PCR, the repertoire was profiled, and TCRdb retains in-frame clones only, with some absent. V, J and clone size are taken as reported in that table, and D and trimming were inferred from the DNA itself. In the table there are approximately 190,000 clones, approximately 80% of which are singletons. The sample originates from a study of blood T cell repertoires in COVID-19. Whole-study context: Spain, Italy and the United States supplied samples that represented acute and convalescent COVID-19. Nucleic acid was either cDNA or gDNA, and it came from T cells, B-cell-depleted T cells, or PBMCs.

Losses at the gene ends were 3 bases for V and 3 bases for J; bases not matched to a gene: 5. Germline CDR1 reads SNHLY; CDR2 reads FYNNEI. This CDR3 has 15 amino acids. This chain joins TRBV2 and TRBJ2-1; 7 bases are shared with TRBD1. The clonotype originates from a human donor in a cohort sampled during active COVID-19. The sample taken for sequencing was peripheral blood. The CDR3 is CASSDRRQGYNEQFF. In DNA form, the CDR3 reads TGTGCCAGCAGTGATCGCCGACAGGGCTACAATGAGCAGTTCTTC.